This T cell receptor (beta chain) was identified in a study of regulatory T cells in long-lasting Graves disease. Time point of the sample: persistent/refractory GD, antithyroid drugs over 5 years with positive TRAb. Isolated PBMC RNA provided the starting material for the TCR library. Graves' disease diagnosis was established per American Thyroid Association guidelines. Construction of the TCR beta libraries employed iRepertoire HTBI primers in conjunction with Arm-PCR of CDR3 regions. TCRdb re-analysed the multiplex PCR reads in MiXCR, keeping a single row per CDR3 protein. This table holds approximately 350,000 distinct CDR3 sequences, roughly 25% found once. Germline CDR1 and CDR2: DFQATT and SNEGSKA (reference sequence). The CDR3 is 13 amino acids. V lost 5 bases and J 4 bases, leaving 9 bases between the germline ends. This clonotype has only a few counts. Its specificity is unknown. General study findings and limits: Persistent disease samples used TRBV28, TRBJ1-2 and TRBJ2-5 preferentially. More public clonotypes were shared by persistent patients (about 2,700) than by new patients (approximately 1,000).

The chain has TRBV20-1 and TRBJ2-6; D unclear. Specimen: peripheral blood mononuclear cells (PBMCs), collected when the disease was refractory, from a patient treated with antithyroid drugs. This clonotype was sampled from a woman in her thirties or forties with Graves disease. CDR3 bases: TGCAGTGCTCCCGAGATGGGGGCCAACGTCCTGACTTTC. As protein: CSAPEMGANVLTF.